A selection of T cell receptor delta chains follows, all from one sample in a study of gamma-delta chains in newborns, infants, children. TCRdb fed the reads to CATT. The sample has about 1,300 delta-chain clones, around 2.8% seen once. Material for sequencing was blood. These receptors all come from a child who was a newborn, infant or young child, either healthy, febrile or measles-vaccinated (not recorded which). CDR3s include the opening cysteine and the closing phenylalanine or tryptophan.

j_gene	len	v_gene	CDR3aa
TRDJ3	19	TRDV2	CACDTASGGFSWDTRQMFF
TRDJ3	18	TRDV2	CACDTGGYGNWDTRQMFF
TRDJ1	18	TRDV1	CALGEFCMAAGGYGVLIF
TRDJ2	14	TRDV2	CACDVLGDTAQLFF
TRDJ3	19	TRDV2	CACDTVGGSRSWDTRQMFF
TRDJ1	14	TRDV2	CACDTVGIGDKLIF
TRDJ3	18	TRDV2	CACDFTGASSWDTRQMFF
TRDJ1	13	TRAV29/DV5	CAANEGYTDKLIF
TRDJ3	18	TRAV29/DV5	CAASTGGRSSWDTRQMFF
TRDJ3	18	TRDV2	CACDTAGGYGWDTRKMFF
TRDJ3	17	TRDV2	CACGTAADTWDTRQMFF
TRDJ3	17	TRDV2	CACDALLGIGDTRQMFF
TRDJ3	19	TRDV2	CACDETGGRSSWDTRQMFF
TRDJ1	20	TRDV1	CALGEPREELGDMYTDKLIF
TRDJ3	18	TRDV2	CACDVLGDSSWDTRQMFF
TRDJ2	17	TRDV2	CACDTLLGDTVPAQLFF
TRDJ1	17	TRDV2	CACDHVLGNTITDKLIF
TRDJ3	19	TRDV2	CACDMTSGGGSWDTRQMFF
TRDJ1	16	TRDV1	CALGDHKAVYTDKLIF
TRDJ2	14	TRDV2	CACDTGGYAAQLFF
TRDJ2	18	TRDV2	CACDTVRGVPSLTTQLFF
TRDJ1	16	TRDV2	CACDTVGPAYTDKLIF
TRDJ1	20	TRDV1	CALHTVRTPRGYRYTDKLIF
TRDJ1	17	TRDV2	CACDTVLGDTRGRKLIF
TRDJ3	21	TRDV2	CACDTVNWGDRSSWDTRQMFF
TRDJ1	14	TRDV2	CACDTWGIPDKLIF
TRDJ2	14	TRDV2	CACDTGGYTAQLFF
TRDJ1	22	TRDV1	CALGERPNGRCTGGYARDKLIF
TRDJ3	19	TRDV2	CACDTGTGGYSWDTRQMFF
TRDJ2	14	TRDV2	CACDVLGETAQLFF
TRDJ2	18	TRDV2	CACDPVLGIRPVTAQLFF
TRDJ3	19	TRDV2	CACDVLGDTRSWDTRQMFF
TRDJ1	14	TRDV2	CACDTGWDTDKLIF
TRDJ3	21	TRDV2	CACDAGLGDTRGSWDTRQMFF
TRDJ3	19	TRDV2	CACDPSWGIRSWDTRQMFF
TRDJ3	20	TRDV2	CACDLLGDTRSSWDTRQMFF
TRDJ3	16	TRDV2	CACDLGGSWDTRQMFF